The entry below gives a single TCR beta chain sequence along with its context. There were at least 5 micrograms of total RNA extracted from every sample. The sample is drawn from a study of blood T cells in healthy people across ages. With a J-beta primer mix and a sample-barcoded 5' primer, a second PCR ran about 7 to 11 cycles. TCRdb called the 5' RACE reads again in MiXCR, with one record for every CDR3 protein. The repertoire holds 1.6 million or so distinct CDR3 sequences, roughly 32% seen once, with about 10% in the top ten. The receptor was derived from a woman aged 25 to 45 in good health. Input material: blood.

CDR3 in DNA: TGTGCCAGCAGTACCCGGACAGCCCCTAATGAAAAACTGTTTTTT. Translation gives CASSTRTAPNEKLFF. This sequence joins TRBV25-1 and TRBJ1-4; D perhaps matches TRBD1 (6 bases). The germline V gene has CDR1 MGHDK and CDR2 SYGVNS. With 5 bases removed from V and 3 bases from J, the gap between germline ends came to 13 bases. The CDR3 has 15 amino acids.